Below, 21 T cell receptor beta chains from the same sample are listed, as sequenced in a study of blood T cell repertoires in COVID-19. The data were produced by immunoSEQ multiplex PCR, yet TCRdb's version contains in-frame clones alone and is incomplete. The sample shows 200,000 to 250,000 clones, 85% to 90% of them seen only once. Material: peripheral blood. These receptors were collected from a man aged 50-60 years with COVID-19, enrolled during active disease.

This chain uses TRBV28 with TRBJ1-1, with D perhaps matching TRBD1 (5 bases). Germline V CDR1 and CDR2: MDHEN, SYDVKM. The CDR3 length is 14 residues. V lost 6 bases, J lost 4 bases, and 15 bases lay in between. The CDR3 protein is CASRHQGVLTEAFF. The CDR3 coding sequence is TGTGCCAGCAGGCATCAGGGTGTTCTCACTGAAGCTTTCTTT.

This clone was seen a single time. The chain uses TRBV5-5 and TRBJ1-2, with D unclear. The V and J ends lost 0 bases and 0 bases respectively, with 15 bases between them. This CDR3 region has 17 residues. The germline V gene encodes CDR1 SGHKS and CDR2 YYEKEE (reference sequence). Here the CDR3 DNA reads TGTGCCAGCAGCTTGGGTCAGGATCCTACCGCTAACTATGGCTACACCTTC. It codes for CASSLGQDPTANYGYTF.

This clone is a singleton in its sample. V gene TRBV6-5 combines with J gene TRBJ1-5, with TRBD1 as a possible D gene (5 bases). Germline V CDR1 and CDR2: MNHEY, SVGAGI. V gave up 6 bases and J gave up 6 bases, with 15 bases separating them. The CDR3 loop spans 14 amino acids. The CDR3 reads CASSSGTGGQPQHF. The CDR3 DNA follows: TGTGCCAGCAGCTCCGGGACTGGGGGTCAGCCCCAGCATTTT.

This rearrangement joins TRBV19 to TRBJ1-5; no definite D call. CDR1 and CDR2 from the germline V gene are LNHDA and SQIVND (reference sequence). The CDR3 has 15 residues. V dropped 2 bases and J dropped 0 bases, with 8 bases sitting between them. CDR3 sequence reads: CASSITRHSNQPQHF. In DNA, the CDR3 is TGTGCCAGTAGTATAACAAGACATAGCAATCAGCCCCAGCATTTT. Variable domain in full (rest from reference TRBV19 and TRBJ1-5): DGGITQSPKYLFRKEGQNVTLSCEQNLNHDAMYWYRQDPGQGLRLIYYSQIVNDFQKGDIAEGYSVSREKKESFPLTVTSAQKNPTAFYLCASSITRHSNQPQHFGDGTRLSIL.

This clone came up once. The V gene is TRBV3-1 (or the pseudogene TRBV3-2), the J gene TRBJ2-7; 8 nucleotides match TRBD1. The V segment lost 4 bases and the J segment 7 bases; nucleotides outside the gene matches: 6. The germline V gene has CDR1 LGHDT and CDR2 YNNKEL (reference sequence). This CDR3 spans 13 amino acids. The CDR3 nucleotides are TGTGCCAGCAGCCGGGACAGGCCCATGGAGCAGTACTTC. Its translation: CASSRDRPMEQYF.

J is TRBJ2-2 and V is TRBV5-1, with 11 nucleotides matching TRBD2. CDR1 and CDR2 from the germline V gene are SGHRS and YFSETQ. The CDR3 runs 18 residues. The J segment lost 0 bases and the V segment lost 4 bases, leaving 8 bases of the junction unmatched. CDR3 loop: CASSTSSGRSSNTGELFF. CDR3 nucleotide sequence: TGCGCCAGCAGCACATCTAGCGGGAGGTCCTCGAACACCGGGGAGCTGTTTTTT.

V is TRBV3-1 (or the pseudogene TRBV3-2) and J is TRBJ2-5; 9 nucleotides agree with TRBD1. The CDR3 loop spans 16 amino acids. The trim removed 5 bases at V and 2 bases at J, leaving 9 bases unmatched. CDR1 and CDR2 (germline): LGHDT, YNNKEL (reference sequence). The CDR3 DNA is TGTGCCAGCAGCTTGCGACAGGGGGGACCACAAGAGACCCAGTACTTC. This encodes CASSLRQGGPQETQYF.

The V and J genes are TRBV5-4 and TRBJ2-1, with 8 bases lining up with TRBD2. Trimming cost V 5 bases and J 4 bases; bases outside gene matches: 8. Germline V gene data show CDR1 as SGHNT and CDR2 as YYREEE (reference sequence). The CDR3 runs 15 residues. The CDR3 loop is CASSPPAGEYNEQFF. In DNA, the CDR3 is TGTGCCAGCAGTCCGCCAGCGGGGGAGTACAATGAGCAGTTCTTC.

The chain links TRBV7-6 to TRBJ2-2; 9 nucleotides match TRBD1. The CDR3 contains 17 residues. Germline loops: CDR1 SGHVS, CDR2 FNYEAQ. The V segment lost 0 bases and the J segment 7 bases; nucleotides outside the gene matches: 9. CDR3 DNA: TGTGCCAGCAGCTTAGCAGTATTGGACAGGGGTTTCGGGGAGCTGTTTTTT. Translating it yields CASSLAVLDRGFGELFF.

The CDR3 protein is CASTSYSTDTQYF. CDR3 nucleotides: TGTGCCAGCACGAGCTACTCCACAGATACGCAGTATTTT. This sequence joins TRBV6-5 and TRBJ2-3; D not certain. V lost 7 bases and J lost 2, with 10 bases in between. The length of the CDR3 is 13 residues. Germline CDR1 MNHEY, CDR2 SVGAGI.

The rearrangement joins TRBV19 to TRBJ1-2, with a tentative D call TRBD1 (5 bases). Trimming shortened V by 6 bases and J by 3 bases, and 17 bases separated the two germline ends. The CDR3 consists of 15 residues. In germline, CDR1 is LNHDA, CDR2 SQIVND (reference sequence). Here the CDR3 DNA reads TGTGCCAGTAGGCGGGGCGGAACAGACGACTATGGCTACACCTTC. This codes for CASRRGGTDDYGYTF.

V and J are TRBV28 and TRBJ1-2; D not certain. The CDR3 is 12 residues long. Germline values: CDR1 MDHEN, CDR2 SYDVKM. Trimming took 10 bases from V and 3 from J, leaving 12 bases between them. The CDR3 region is CATGERDYGYTF. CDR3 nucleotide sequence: TGTGCCACCGGCGAGCGTGACTATGGCTACACCTTC.

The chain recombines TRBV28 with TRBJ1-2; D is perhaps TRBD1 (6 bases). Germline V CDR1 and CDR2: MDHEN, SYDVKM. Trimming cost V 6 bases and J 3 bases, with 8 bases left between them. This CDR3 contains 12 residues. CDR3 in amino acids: CASSPGDYGYTF. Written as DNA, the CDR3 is TGTGCCAGCAGCCCAGGGGACTATGGCTACACCTTC.

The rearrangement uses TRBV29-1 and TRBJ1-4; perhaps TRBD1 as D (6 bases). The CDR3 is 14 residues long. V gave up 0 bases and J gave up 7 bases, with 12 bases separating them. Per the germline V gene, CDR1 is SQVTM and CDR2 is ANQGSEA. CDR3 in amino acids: CSVEDTGPGEKLFF. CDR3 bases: TGCAGCGTTGAAGATACAGGGCCTGGTGAAAAACTGTTTTTT.

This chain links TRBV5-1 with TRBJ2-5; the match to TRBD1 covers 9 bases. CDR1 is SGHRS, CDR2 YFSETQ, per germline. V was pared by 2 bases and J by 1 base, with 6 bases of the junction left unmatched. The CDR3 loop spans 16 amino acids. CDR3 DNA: TGCGCCAGCAGCTTCGGACAGGGGAGAGGCCAAGAGACCCAGTACTTC. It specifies CASSFGQGRGQETQYF. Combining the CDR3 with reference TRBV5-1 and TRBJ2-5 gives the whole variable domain KAGVTQTPRYLIKTRGQQVTLSCSPISGHRSVSWYQQTPGQGLQFLFEYFSETQRNKGNFPGRFSGRQFSNSRSEMNVSTLELGDSALYLCASSFGQGRGQETQYFGPGTRLLVL.

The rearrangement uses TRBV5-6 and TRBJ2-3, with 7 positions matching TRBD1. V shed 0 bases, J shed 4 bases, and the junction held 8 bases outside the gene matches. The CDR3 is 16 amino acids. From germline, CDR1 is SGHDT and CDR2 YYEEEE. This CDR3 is CASSLGTGSRADTQYF. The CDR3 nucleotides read TGTGCCAGCAGCTTGGGGACAGGCTCGAGGGCAGATACGCAGTATTTT.

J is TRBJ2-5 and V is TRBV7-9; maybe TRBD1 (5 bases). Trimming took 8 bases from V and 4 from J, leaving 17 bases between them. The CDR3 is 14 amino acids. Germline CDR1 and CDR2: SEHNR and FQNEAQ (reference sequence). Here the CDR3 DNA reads TGTGCCAGCGAATCAGGGTCGGTTCGAGAGACCCAGTACTTC. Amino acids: CASESGSVRETQYF. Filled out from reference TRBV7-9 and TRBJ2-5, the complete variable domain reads DTGVSQNPRHKITKRGQNVTFRCDPISEHNRLYWYRQTLGQGPEFLTYFQNEAQLEKSRLLSDRFSAERPKGSFSTLEIQRTEQGDSAMYLCASESGSVRETQYFGPGTRLLVL.

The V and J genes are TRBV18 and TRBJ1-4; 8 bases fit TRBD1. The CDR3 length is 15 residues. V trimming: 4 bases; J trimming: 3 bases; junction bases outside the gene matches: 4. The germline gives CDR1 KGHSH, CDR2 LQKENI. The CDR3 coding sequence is TGTGCCAGCTCACAAATACAGGGGGCTAATGAAAAACTGTTTTTT. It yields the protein CASSQIQGANEKLFF.

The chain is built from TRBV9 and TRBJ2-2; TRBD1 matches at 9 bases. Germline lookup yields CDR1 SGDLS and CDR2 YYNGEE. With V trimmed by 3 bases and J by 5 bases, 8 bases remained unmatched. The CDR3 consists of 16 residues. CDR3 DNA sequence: TGTGCCAGCAGCGCGCTTGGACAGGGGCAAACCGGGGAGCTGTTTTTT. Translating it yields CASSALGQGQTGELFF.

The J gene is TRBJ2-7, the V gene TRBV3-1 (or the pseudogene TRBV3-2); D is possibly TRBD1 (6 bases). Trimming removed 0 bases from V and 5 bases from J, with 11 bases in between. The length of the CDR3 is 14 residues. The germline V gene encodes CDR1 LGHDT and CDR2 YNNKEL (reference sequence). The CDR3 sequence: CASSQESRDNEQYF. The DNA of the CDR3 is TGTGCCAGCAGCCAAGAGAGTAGGGACAACGAGCAGTACTTC.

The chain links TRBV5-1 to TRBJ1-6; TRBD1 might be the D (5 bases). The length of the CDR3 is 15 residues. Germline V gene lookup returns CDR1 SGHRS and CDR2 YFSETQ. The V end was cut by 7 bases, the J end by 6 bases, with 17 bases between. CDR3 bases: TGCGCCAGCGCCTTAGGAGGGGCTGGTAATTCACCCCTCCACTTT. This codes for CASALGGAGNSPLHF. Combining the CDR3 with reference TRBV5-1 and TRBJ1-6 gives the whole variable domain KAGVTQTPRYLIKTRGQQVTLSCSPISGHRSVSWYQQTPGQGLQFLFEYFSETQRNKGNFPGRFSGRQFSNSRSEMNVSTLELGDSALYLCASALGGAGNSPLHFGNGTRLTVT.